Below are 7 T cell receptor beta chains sequenced from a single sample in a study of T-cell memory formation after mild COVID-19. TCRdb processed the 5' RACE reads anew with MiXCR; each CDR3 protein has one entry. This sample has a few hundred thousand distinct CDR3 sequences, with around 30% found just once. Sequencing used PBMCs or a T cell subset sorted from them (not recorded which). The receptors originated from an adult woman who had mild COVID-19 (a few samples of this study predate the infection). Cell type and time point are not known.

This clonotype was observed a handful of times. This rearrangement joins TRBV7-9 to TRBJ2-1; TRBD2 might be the D (6 bases). Trimming pared 2 bases from V and 3 bases from J, leaving 14 bases between. The CDR3 extends over 16 amino acids. Germline CDR1 SEHNR, CDR2 FQNEAQ (reference sequence). As DNA, the CDR3 is TGTGCCAGCAGCTTAACGTCCAGCGGGTACTACAATGAGCAGTTCTTC. Translation gives CASSLTSSGYYNEQFF.

V is TRBV5-1 and J is TRBJ2-1; 7 bases match TRBD1. The CDR3 has 15 residues. Germline CDR1 and CDR2: SGHRS and YFSETQ. V lost 0 bases and J lost 2; bases outside the gene matches: 2. CDR3 sequence reads: CASSLGGQTYNEQFF. CDR3 DNA sequence: TGCGCCAGCAGCTTGGGGGGACAGACCTACAATGAGCAGTTCTTC.

This clonotype has a handful of counts. V gene TRBV29-1 combines with J gene TRBJ2-1; 11 bases map to TRBD2. This CDR3 region has 17 residues. Germline CDR1 and CDR2: SQVTM and ANQGSEA. V shed 5 bases and J 6 bases; nucleotides not matched to a gene: 15. CDR3 amino acids: CSVPGSSLAGASNEQFF. The CDR3 bases are TGCAGCGTTCCGGGGTCCTCACTAGCGGGAGCTTCCAATGAGCAGTTCTTC.

The V call is TRBV9, the J call TRBJ2-3; no reliable D call. Trimming shortened V by 1 base and J by 4 bases, and 13 bases separated the two germline ends. The CDR3 is 15 residues long. From germline, CDR1 is SGDLS and CDR2 YYNGEE. The CDR3 loop is CASSVSREYADTQYF. The CDR3 DNA reads TGTGCCAGCAGCGTAAGTAGGGAATACGCAGATACGCAGTATTTT.

The V call is TRBV7-9, the J call TRBJ2-5, with TRBD2 as a possible D gene (6 bases). The CDR3 spans 17 residues. Germline CDR1 reads SEHNR; CDR2 reads FQNEAQ (reference sequence). V was clipped by 5 bases and J by 1 base, with 20 bases between them. CDR3 nucleotide sequence: TGTGCCAGCAGCCCCGAGAACGGCGGGATTGGCCAAGAGACCCAGTACTTC. As protein: CASSPENGGIGQETQYF.

This rearrangement joins TRBV7-9 to TRBJ2-7, with unresolved D. Trimming cost V 4 bases and J 1 base, with 8 bases left between them. The V gene's germline CDR1 is SEHNR and CDR2 FQNEAQ (reference sequence). The CDR3 consists of 13 residues. Here the CDR3 reads CASSSLGSYEQYF. Written as DNA, the CDR3 is TGTGCCAGCAGCTCCCTAGGGTCCTACGAGCAGTACTTC.

As concerns this clonotype: Mismatch with germline at one junction end may stem from a read error. This chain joins TRBV14 and TRBJ2-7; TRBD1 agrees at 7 bases. The CDR3 is made up of 16 amino acids. The germline V gene has CDR1 SGHDN and CDR2 FVKESK. The CDR3 DNA reads as TGTGCCAGCAGCCACCCGGGACAGACTTTCTCCTACGGGCAGTACTTC. Translating gives CASSHPGQTFSYGQYF.